The 20 T cell receptor beta chains below all came from one sample that was sequenced in a study of shared clonotypes between healthy human individuals. Libraries were prepared by immunoSEQ multiplex PCR; TCRdb keeps only in-frame clonotypes and omits some of them. The sample consists of around 1.9 million clones, 90% to 95% of them appearing once. Naive CD8 cells comprised CD45RO-negative, CCR7-positively selected cells, excluding terminally differentiated effector memory CD45RA+ cells. The sample was naive CD8+ T cells from PBMCs. The receptors originated from a man between 18 and 29 years old in good health. Some clones in this sample may be carry-over from other donors' samples.

In regard to this clone: The sample has other DNA sequences that encode this CDR3 too. The chain couples TRBV5-6 to TRBJ2-7, with 9 bases that match TRBD1. Looked up from germline, CDR1 is SGHDT and CDR2 is YYEEEE. After removal of 0 bases from V and 5 bases from J, the junction contained 3 bases not matched to a gene. The CDR3 runs to 14 residues. The CDR3 DNA reads TGTGCCAGCAGCTTGGGGACAGGGGTCCACGAGCAGTACTTC. This codes for CASSLGTGVHEQYF.

V is TRBV6-5 and J is TRBJ1-2, with 7 bases identical to TRBD1. The CDR3 loop spans 15 amino acids. Germline lookup yields CDR1 MNHEY and CDR2 SVGAGI. V lost 0 bases, J lost 6 bases, and 7 bases stayed unmatched. The CDR3: CASSYSEQGLDGYTF. The CDR3 DNA follows: TGTGCCAGCAGTTACTCCGAACAGGGGTTGGATGGCTACACCTTC.

V and J are TRBV7-9 and TRBJ2-2; 9 positions match TRBD2. J gave up 3 bases and V 5 bases, and 7 bases lay outside the gene matches. Germline V lookup: CDR1 SEHNR, CDR2 FQNEAQ (reference sequence). The CDR3 has 16 residues. CDR3 region: CASSSAGGRDTGELFF. The CDR3 DNA reads as TGTGCCAGCAGCAGCGCGGGAGGGCGCGACACCGGGGAGCTGTTTTTT.

Note on this clone: Other nucleotide sequences in the sample specify the same CDR3. V is TRBV7-8 and J is TRBJ2-7; TRBD1 matches at 7 bases. Per the germline V gene, CDR1 is SGHVS and CDR2 is FQNEAQ. The ends lost 4 bases at V and 2 bases at J; junction bases unmatched: 2. CDR3 length: 13 amino acids. Here the CDR3 DNA reads TGTGCCAGCAGCTCCAGGGGGACCTACGAGCAGTACTTC. It is translated as CASSSRGTYEQYF.

This chain connects TRBV21-1 to TRBJ2-7; TRBD1 was called by the table and not checked on the DNA. TRBV21-1 is assigned pseudogene status. This CDR3 comprises 15 residues. The CDR3 region is CASSKGGPRDHEQYF. The CDR3 DNA reads TGTGCCAGCAGCAAAGGGGGGCCGAGGGACCACGAGCAGTACTTC.

The rearrangement joins TRBV27 to TRBJ2-5; the D gene could be TRBD1 or TRBD2 (5 bases each). The CDR3 sequence is 15 residues long. Germline V gives CDR1 MNHEY, CDR2 SMNVEV (reference sequence). Trimming took 5 bases from V and 5 from J, leaving 18 bases between them. CDR3 region: CASSTTGGWGETQYF. Here the CDR3 DNA reads TGTGCCAGCAGTACAACAGGAGGTTGGGGTGAGACCCAGTACTTC.

This chain links TRBV5-1 with TRBJ2-5; 7 bases match TRBD2. Per the germline V gene, CDR1 is SGHRS and CDR2 is YFSETQ. The length of the CDR3 is 14 residues. V trimming: 3 bases; J trimming: 7 bases; junction bases outside the gene matches: 9. The CDR3 DNA follows: TGCGCCAGCAGCTCCACTGGGGGGGTAGGGACCCAGTACTTC. It is translated as CASSSTGGVGTQYF.

DNA of the CDR3: TGTGCCAGCAGCTTGGACAGGGGGCGCTCAGATACGCAGTATTTT. Translating gives CASSLDRGRSDTQYF. The V gene is TRBV5-6, the J gene TRBJ2-3; 9 nucleotides agree with TRBD1. The CDR3 totals 15 residues. Looked up from germline, CDR1 is SGHDT and CDR2 is YYEEEE. The J segment lost 4 bases and the V segment lost 0 bases, leaving 3 bases of the junction unmatched. The full variable domain, rest sourced from reference TRBV5-6 and TRBJ2-3, is DAGVTQSPTHLIKTRGQQVTLRCSPKSGHDTVSWYQQALGQGPQFIFQYYEEEERQRGNFPDRFSGHQFPNYSSELNVNALLLGDSALYLCASSLDRGRSDTQYFGPGTRLTVL.

The chain employs TRBV28 and TRBJ1-4; no clear D. Per germline, CDR1 MDHEN and CDR2 SYDVKM. The CDR3 contains 16 residues. V gave up 6 bases and J gave up 1 base, with 15 bases separating them. CDR3 DNA sequence: TGTGCCAGCAGCCCAAAATACATGGGAACTAATGAAAAACTGTTTTTT. Translating it yields CASSPKYMGTNEKLFF.

The rearrangement joins TRBV18 to TRBJ1-4; TRBD1 matches 8 bases. Germline V lookup: CDR1 KGHSH, CDR2 LQKENI. V shed 1 base, J shed 0 bases, and the junction held 7 bases outside the gene matches. The length of the CDR3 is 18 residues. Written as DNA, the CDR3 is TGTGCCAGCTCACCACTCACAGGGGGAGCACCAACTAATGAAAAACTGTTTTTT. Translating gives CASSPLTGGAPTNEKLFF.

The genes are TRBV4-3 and TRBJ2-2; no reliable D call. Germline V CDR1 and CDR2: LGHNA, YSLEER. CDR3 length equals 14 residues. Between the trimmed V and J ends, which lost 2 bases and 4 bases, there was a span of 8 bases. CDR3 in amino acids: CASSQNRITGELFF. As DNA, the CDR3 is TGCGCCAGCAGCCAAAACAGAATCACCGGGGAGCTGTTTTTT.

The rearrangement joins TRBV29-1 to TRBJ2-7, with D perhaps matching TRBD1 (5 bases). Germline CDR1 SQVTM, CDR2 ANQGSEA. Trimming removed 4 bases from V and 2 bases from J, with 15 bases in between. The CDR3 extends over 14 amino acids. CDR3: CSVAKPGITYEQYF. CDR3 nucleotide sequence: TGCAGCGTTGCGAAACCAGGGATTACCTACGAGCAGTACTTC.

This clone was counted once. The same CDR3 also results from other DNA sequences found in this sample. The chain couples TRBV7-9 to TRBJ2-7, with D unclear. Germline lookup yields CDR1 SEHNR and CDR2 FQNEAQ (reference sequence). The CDR3 totals 11 residues. V dropped 5 bases and J dropped 4 bases, with 6 bases sitting between them. CDR3 residues: CASSPDYEQYF. The CDR3 nucleotides are TGTGCCAGCAGCCCAGATTACGAGCAGTACTTC.

The chain has TRBV4-1 and TRBJ2-3; TRBD1 matches 9 bases. CDR3 length: 18 amino acids. V shed 4 bases, J shed 0 bases, and the junction held 11 bases outside the gene matches. Germline V gives CDR1 MGHRA, CDR2 YSYEKL. The CDR3 sequence is CASSRRSDRGQSTDTQYF. The CDR3 nucleotides read TGCGCCAGCAGCCGCCGCTCGGACAGGGGACAAAGCACAGATACGCAGTATTTT.

This clone was seen once. The genes are TRBV27 and TRBJ2-7, with D tentatively TRBD1 or TRBD2 (5 bases each). This CDR3 contains 16 residues. In germline, CDR1 is MNHEY, CDR2 SMNVEV (reference sequence). V was cut by 2 bases and J by 0 bases, with 14 bases left in between. CDR3 DNA: TGTGCCAGCAGTTTAGGCTCGGGACGGGACTCCTACGAGCAGTACTTC. Amino acids: CASSLGSGRDSYEQYF.

The rearrangement uses TRBV2 and TRBJ2-4; no clear D gene. This CDR3 is built from 11 residues. Germline-derived CDR1 and CDR2 are SNHLY and FYNNEI. V lost 4 bases and J 13 bases, leaving 11 bases between the germline ends. The CDR3 DNA is TGTGCCAGCAGTGCTGCGGCCGAACAGTACTTC. Translation: CASSAAAEQYF. The full variable domain, completed using reference TRBV2 and TRBJ2-4, is EPEVTQTPSHQVTQMGQEVILRCVPISNHLYFYWYRQILGQKVEFLVSFYNNEISEKSEIFDDQFSVERPDGSNFTLKIRSTKLEDSAMYFCASSAAAEQYFGAGTRLSVL.

The genes are TRBV27 and TRBJ2-7; perhaps D is TRBD1 or TRBD2 (5 bases each). Trimming removed 5 bases at V and 7 bases at J, with 15 bases between. Germline V gene lookup returns CDR1 MNHEY and CDR2 SMNVEV (reference sequence). This CDR3 comprises 13 residues. The CDR3 region has the DNA TGTGCCAGCAGTCAGGGTCGTCCGGGGGAGCAGTACTTC. Encoded protein: CASSQGRPGEQYF.

This clone was counted a few times. The rearrangement joins TRBV5-1 to TRBJ2-7, with TRBD2 matching 8 bases. The CDR3 runs 15 residues. Germline values: CDR1 SGHRS, CDR2 YFSETQ. V lost 0 bases and J lost 0; bases outside the gene matches: 2. The CDR3 region has the DNA TGCGCCAGCAGCTTGGAGCGGGAGTACTCCTACGAGCAGTACTTC. Protein product: CASSLEREYSYEQYF.

This rearrangement joins TRBV7-2 to TRBJ1-2, with no clear D. Germline assignment: CDR1 SGHTA and CDR2 FQGNSA. The CDR3 is 16 residues long. V was clipped by 5 bases and J by 8 bases, with 24 bases between them. This CDR3 reads CASSASLDARHRGYTF. CDR3 DNA sequence: TGTGCCAGCAGCGCCAGTCTTGACGCTCGCCACCGCGGCTACACCTTC.

The CDR3 protein is CASRQQTYTEAFF. CDR3 DNA sequence: TGTGCCAGCAGACAACAGACGTACACTGAAGCTTTCTTT. This chain uses TRBV27 with TRBJ1-1; no definite D call. Deletions cut 6 bases from V and 3 bases from J, with 11 bases between. The CDR3 is 13 amino acids. From germline, CDR1 is MNHEY and CDR2 SMNVEV (reference sequence).